This T cell receptor beta chain emerged from a study of blood T cells in healthy people across ages. Findings and limits, study-wide: A roughly linear age-dependent decrease characterized TCR beta diversity per million T cells.

Donors gave about 9.3 milliliters of peripheral blood apiece. About this clonotype itself: Its cognate antigen is unknown.

Using a J-beta primer mix together with a sample-barcoded 5' primer, a second PCR was run for about 6 to 11 cycles. Paired-end reads containing CDR3 totaled no fewer than 2.5 million for each sample. TCRdb analysed the 5' RACE reads with MiXCR anew, one entry per CDR3 protein. This table has hundreds of thousands of distinct CDR3 sequences, more than 55% appearing once. The sequence came from a man between 35 and 55 years old in good health. Sequences were obtained from blood.

The CDR3 region has the DNA TGCAGTGCTAGAGATCCTATGGATCGAGGGGGCGCTGGGGGCTACACCTTC. Amino acid sequence: CSARDPMDRGGAGGYTF. The rearrangement links TRBV20-1 to TRBJ1-2; 7 bases line up with TRBD1. V lost 0 bases, J lost 8 bases, and 18 bases stayed unmatched. Germline CDR1 and CDR2: DFQATT and SNEGSKA (reference sequence). This CDR3 region has 17 residues.